The rows below give T cell receptor beta chains drawn from one sample of a study of siplizumab effects on memory and regulatory T cells. Assay used: immunoSEQ multiplex PCR; TCRdb lists only in-frame clones, some missing. This table holds some 100,000 clones, 94% found once. Material for sequencing was Tregs sorted from blood. Every receptor here comes from a human donor in good health. The CDR3 runs from the conserved cysteine through the conserved F or W. The D gene is left open where the match is weak. Where a row states a size, it is once, few, many or the class of an expanded clone; other rows omit it.

len	v_gene	j_gene	abundance	d_gene	CDR3nt	CDR3aa
15	TRBV5-1	TRBJ2-7	-	-	TGCGCCAGCAGCCCGGGTGCCCGTAGCTCCTACGAGCAGTACTTC	CASSPGARSSYEQYF
13	TRBV19	TRBJ2-4	once	-	TGTGCCAGTAGTATAGACAGGGGAGGGATTCAGTACTTC	CASSIDRGGIQYF
17	TRBV5-5	TRBJ2-7	-	-	TGTGCCAGCAGCCGGGCCACGGATTTATCAAGCTCCTACGAGCAGTACTTC	CASSRATDLSSSYEQYF
15	TRBV28	TRBJ2-2	once	TRBD2	TGTGCCAGCAACGTCGGGACTAGCAGTTCCGGGGAGCTGTTTTTT	CASNVGTSSSGELFF
15	TRBV5-1	TRBJ2-3	-	-	TGCGCCAGCAGCTTGGGGGCGTTCAGCACAGATACGCAGTATTTT	CASSLGAFSTDTQYF
15	TRBV5-1	TRBJ1-2	-	TRBD1	TGCGCCAGCAGCCCCCGGGACAGGGTGGTTCCCGGCTACACCTTC	CASSPRDRVVPGYTF
14	TRBV19	TRBJ1-1	-	-	TGTGCCAGTAGTATAGGGGCAGAAAACACTGAAGCTTTCTTT	CASSIGAENTEAFF
16	TRBV30	TRBJ1-2	-	-	TGTGCCTGGGATCGCCCCAGGCTTGGATCCTCCTATGGCTACACCTTC	CAWDRPRLGSSYGYTF
15	TRBV11-3	TRBJ1-1	-	TRBD1	TGTGCCAGCAGCTTGACGGGGAACAGGGGCAGTGAAGCTTTCTTT	CASSLTGNRGSEAFF
13	TRBV27	TRBJ1-2	-	-	TGTGCCAGCAGTTTAGTGGGCTTTGGTGGCTACACCTTC	CASSLVGFGGYTF
13	TRBV5-1	TRBJ2-3	-	-	TGCGCCAGCACAGGACAGCTCACAGATACGCAGTATTTT	CASTGQLTDTQYF
11	TRBV30	TRBJ2-7	-	-	TGTGCCTGGAGTGTACACTACGAGCAGTACTTC	CAWSVHYEQYF
15	TRBV5-6	TRBJ1-5	-	-	TGTGCCAGCAGCCAGACAGGATTTAGCAATCAGCCCCAGCATTTT	CASSQTGFSNQPQHF
19	TRBV5-1	TRBJ2-5	once	TRBD2	TGCGCCAGCAGCTTCCCCGGGACTAGCGGGAGTAGGCGTCAAGAGACCCAGTACTTC	CASSFPGTSGSRRQETQYF
13	TRBV6-1	TRBJ1-1	-	-	TGTGCCAGCAGTGAAACTCGGAACACTGAAGCTTTCTTT	CASSETRNTEAFF
13	TRBV11-2	TRBJ2-7	-	TRBD1	TGTGCCAGCAGCTCGGACAGGGACTACGAGCAGTACTTC	CASSSDRDYEQYF
15	TRBV7-9	TRBJ2-5	-	-	TGTGCCAGCAGCCTCCTAGGTACTAGTGGAGAGACCCAGTACTTC	CASSLLGTSGETQYF
15	TRBV18	TRBJ1-2	-	TRBD1	TGTGCCAGCTCACCGACCGGGACAGGGTATTATGGCTACACCTTC	CASSPTGTGYYGYTF
12	TRBV10-1	TRBJ2-1	-	TRBD2	TGCGCCAGCAGAGCTACTAGCGGACCAAGGTTCTTC	CASRATSGPRFF
17	TRBV9	TRBJ1-2	once	TRBD1	TGTGCCAGCAGCGTAAACCCCGGGGACAGGGGTAACTATGGCTACACCTTC	CASSVNPGDRGNYGYTF
12	TRBV2	TRBJ1-2	-	-	TGTGCCAGCAGTAAAAGACCCAATGGCTACACCTTC	CASSKRPNGYTF
14	TRBV29-1	TRBJ2-1	-	-	TGCAGCGTTGGTATTAGCGGACTGTACAATGAGCAGTTCTTC	CSVGISGLYNEQFF
14	TRBV25-1	TRBJ2-1	-	-	-	CASSTSKRSAEQFF
14	TRBV28	TRBJ1-5	-	TRBD1	TGTGCCAGCCGAAGGACAGGCAGGGTTCAGCCCCAGCATTTT	CASRRTGRVQPQHF
15	TRBV29-1	TRBJ2-1	-	-	TGCAGCGTCCCCCGTAGCGGAAGCTCCTACAATGAGCAGTTCTTC	CSVPRSGSSYNEQFF
17	TRBV7-9	TRBJ2-1	-	-	TGTGCCAGCAGCTTAGGGATTCGGGCCGAATCCTACAATGAGCAGTTCTTC	CASSLGIRAESYNEQFF